This T cell receptor (beta chain) was sequenced in a study of shared clonotypes between healthy human individuals. The germline gives CDR1 SGHAT, CDR2 FQDESV (reference sequence). The CDR3 totals 14 residues. The V gene end was trimmed by 5 bases and the J gene end by 4 bases; junction bases not matched to a gene: 6. Each PCR replicate from the sorted subsets contained 150 to 250 ng DNA, which is about 31,000 T cell genomes. Assay used: immunoSEQ multiplex PCR; TCRdb lists only in-frame clones, some missing. The sample carries roughly 200,000 clones, about 66% recorded once. Caucasian adults living in Nashville, Tennessee, provided all samples. A CD45RA-negative memory subset and a CD45RA+ naive subset were separated from the CD4+ cells.

V gene TRBV11-1 combines with J gene TRBJ1-1; 8 bases fit TRBD1. This clonotype was obtained from a man aged 30 to 45 in good health. Source material: memory CD4+ T cells sorted from blood. The subset is: CD45RA-negative fraction. The CDR3 region is CASSLRQGSTEAFF. In DNA, the CDR3 is TGTGCCAGCAGCCTCAGACAGGGGAGCACTGAAGCTTTCTTT.